A single T cell receptor (beta chain) is shown here with its context. J gave up 5 bases and V 5 bases, and 10 bases lay outside the gene matches. The CDR3 covers 15 residues. Per the germline V gene, CDR1 is MDHEN and CDR2 is SYDVKM. This sample is part of a study of cytomegalovirus exposure and HLA in healthy donors. Only in-frame clones appear in the TCRdb table, and some are missing; sequencing was by immunoSEQ multiplex PCR. The sample records 150,000 to 200,000 clones, 75% to 90% being singletons. This sequence was found in a man younger than 30 in good health and CMV-seropositive. The chain links TRBV28 to TRBJ2-3; 7 nucleotides line up with TRBD1. Sequencing input: PBMCs. CDR3 sequence reads: CASSPRDSRRDTQYF. CDR3 DNA sequence: TGTGCCAGCAGTCCCCGGGACAGCAGAAGAGATACGCAGTATTTT. The variable domain in full, with the rest retrieved from reference TRBV28 and TRBJ2-3, is DVKVTQSSRYLVKRTGEKVFLECVQDMDHENMFWYRQDPGLGLRLIYFSYDVKMKEKGDIPEGYSVSREKKERFSLILESASTNQTSMYLCASSPRDSRRDTQYFGPGTRLTVL.